These T cell receptor beta chains were read from a single sample in a study of T cell responses to AZD1222 COVID-19 vaccine. Measured with immunoSEQ multiplex PCR; TCRdb has only the in-frame clones, and not every one. The profile shows approximately 130,000 clones, roughly 89% of them singletons. The sample was peripheral blood, taken on day 0 of AZD1222 vaccination. These receptors all come from an adult in good health. Each CDR3 is given with its conserved first and last residue. Each record gives: clone size, D gene, J gene, V gene, CDR3 DNA, CDR3 protein. The D gene is left open where the match is weak. Clone size, where shown, is once, few, many, or a class for clones that have expanded.

NA | TRBD1 | TRBJ2-7 | TRBV19 | TGTGCCAGTAGTATTCTCCCAGGGGGAATCTACGAGCAGTACTTC | CASSILPGGIYEQYF
NA | TRBD1 | TRBJ2-3 | TRBV29-1 | TGCAGCGAAGTACAGGGGGCCACAGATACGCAGTATTTT | CSEVQGATDTQYF
NA | NA | TRBJ2-3 | TRBV5-6 | TGTGCCAGCAGCTTTAGTCCGTCGCAGACAGATACGCAGTATTTT | CASSFSPSQTDTQYF
NA | NA | TRBJ1-2 | TRBV20-1 | TGCAGTGCTAGTCCTCCGGTAGGAGGGGGATATAGCGGCTACACCTTC | CSASPPVGGGYSGYTF
NA | NA | TRBJ1-2 | TRBV5-1 | TGCGCCAGCAGCCTGTCAGGGAATGGCTACACCTTC | CASSLSGNGYTF
NA | NA | TRBJ1-2 | TRBV2 | TGTGCCAGCAGGGACAGCCCTAACTATGGCTACACCTTC | CASRDSPNYGYTF
once | TRBD1 | TRBJ1-1 | TRBV6-6 | TGTGCCAGCAGCCATACAGGACAGGGGGCGAGTGAAGCTTTCTTT | CASSHTGQGASEAFF
NA | NA | TRBJ2-1 | TRBV5-1 | TGCGCCAGCAGCTTGGGTCCGCTAGGCTCCTACAATGAGCAGTTCTTC | CASSLGPLGSYNEQFF
NA | NA | TRBJ1-2 | TRBV2 | TGTGCCAGCAGGGGGCTCGGCTACACCTTC | CASRGLGYTF
NA | NA | TRBJ1-5 | TRBV27 | TGTGCCAGCAGTACATATAGCAATCAGCCCCAGCATTTT | CASSTYSNQPQHF
few | NA | TRBJ2-7 | TRBV11-1 | TGTGCCAGCAGCTACGAGGCAGGCAGCTCCTACGAGCAGTACTTC | CASSYEAGSSYEQYF
NA | NA | TRBJ1-2 | TRBV19 | TGTGCCAGTAGTATCGAGGGGAAGAATGGCTACACCTTC | CASSIEGKNGYTF
NA | TRBD1 | TRBJ2-7 | TRBV2 | TGTGCCAGCAGTGAAGCGATATGGAGGGACAGGGGCTCCGAGCAGTACTTC | CASSEAIWRDRGSEQYF
NA | NA | TRBJ1-5 | TRBV11-2 | TGTGCCAGCAGCCCCGTTCGGCGGATAAGCAATCAGCCCCAGCATTTT | CASSPVRRISNQPQHF
NA | TRBD1 | TRBJ2-6 | TRBV18 | TGTGCCAGCTCACCGACAGGGGGCGCGTCTGGGGCCAACGTCCTGACTTTC | CASSPTGGASGANVLTF
NA | NA | TRBJ2-2 | TRBV30 | TGTGCCTGGAATAATGATGGGGTCTCCGGGGAGCTGTTTTTT | CAWNNDGVSGELFF
NA | TRBD2 | TRBJ2-1 | TRBV15 | TGTGCCACCCAGGGACTAGCGGAGTACAATGAGCAGTTCTTC | CATQGLAEYNEQFF
NA | TRBD1 | TRBJ2-7 | TRBV27 | TGTGCCAGCAGTTTCTGGACAGGGGGGGCTTCCGAGCAGTACTTC | CASSFWTGGASEQYF
NA | NA | TRBJ1-5 | TRBV6-4 | TGTGCCAGCAGTGACCGGGTGGGTCAGCCCCAGCATTTT | CASSDRVGQPQHF
once | TRBD2 | TRBJ2-1 | TRBV19 | TGTGCCAGTAGTATAGGGAGGACTAGCGGGAGGGCGAGTCACAATGAGCAGTTCTTC | CASSIGRTSGRASHNEQFF
NA | NA | TRBJ1-6 | TRBV3-1/TRBV3-2 | TGTGCCAGCAGCCAAGATCGTTCCGGGTCCTTAGCCTTT | CASSQDRSGSLAF
NA | NA | TRBJ1-2 | TRBV28 | TGTGCCAGCAGTTATCTACTCGGCTACACCTTC | CASSYLLGYTF
NA | NA | TRBJ1-6 | TRBV7-3 | TGTGCCAGCAGCTTACACGGACCGGGCAATTCACCCCTCCACTTT | CASSLHGPGNSPLHF
NA | NA | TRBJ1-3 | TRBV9 | TGTGCCAGCAGAGGAGGGGGTGACACCATATATTTT | CASRGGGDTIYF
NA | NA | TRBJ1-1 | TRBV5-4 | TGTGCCAGCAGCTTGGAAAGGCAGGGCACTGAAGCTTTCTTT | CASSLERQGTEAFF
NA | NA | TRBJ1-1 | TRBV24-1 | TGTGCCACGGACGGGGACGGTGAAGCTTTCTTT | CATDGDGEAFF
NA | NA | TRBJ2-5 | TRBV5-6 | TGTGCCAGCAGCCCGTGGATTCGCCCAGAGACCCAGTACTTC | CASSPWIRPETQYF
NA | TRBD1 | TRBJ1-1 | TRBV10-3 | TGTGCCATCAGTCAGACAGGGGGAAAAGGCACTGAAGCTTTCTTT | CAISQTGGKGTEAFF
NA | TRBD1 | TRBJ2-7 | TRBV19 | TGTGCCAGTAGTGGGACAGGGGGGGCCTACGAGCAGTACTTC | CASSGTGGAYEQYF
NA | TRBD2 | TRBJ2-7 | TRBV6-6 | TGTGCCAGCAGTTATACGGGGGGAGGCCCTGTCGGGCAGTACTTC | CASSYTGGGPVGQYF
NA | NA | TRBJ1-5 | TRBV19 | TGTGCCAGTCGCCGGACAGAAACCAATCAGCCCCAGCATTTT | CASRRTETNQPQHF
NA | NA | TRBJ1-4 | TRBV5-1 | TGCGCCAGCAGTATACAGATTAATGAAAAACTGTTTTTT | CASSIQINEKLFF
NA | NA | TRBJ1-1 | TRBV28 | TGTGCCAGCAGTTTACTGATTTGGCACCGAGGGAAAAGCTTT | CASSLLIWHRGKSF